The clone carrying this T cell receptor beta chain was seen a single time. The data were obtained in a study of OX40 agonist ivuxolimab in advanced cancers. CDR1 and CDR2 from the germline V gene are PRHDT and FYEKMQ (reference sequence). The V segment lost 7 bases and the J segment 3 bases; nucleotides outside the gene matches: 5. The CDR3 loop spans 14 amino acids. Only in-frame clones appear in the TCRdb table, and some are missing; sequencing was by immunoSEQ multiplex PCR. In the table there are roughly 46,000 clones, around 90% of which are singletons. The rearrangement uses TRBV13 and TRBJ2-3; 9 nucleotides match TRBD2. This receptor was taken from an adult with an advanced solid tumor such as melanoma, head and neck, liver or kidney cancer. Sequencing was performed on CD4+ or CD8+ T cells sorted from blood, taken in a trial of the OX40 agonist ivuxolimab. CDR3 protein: CASTRGGGTDTQYF. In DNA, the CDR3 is TGTGCCAGCACGCGGGGGGGTGGGACAGATACGCAGTATTTT.